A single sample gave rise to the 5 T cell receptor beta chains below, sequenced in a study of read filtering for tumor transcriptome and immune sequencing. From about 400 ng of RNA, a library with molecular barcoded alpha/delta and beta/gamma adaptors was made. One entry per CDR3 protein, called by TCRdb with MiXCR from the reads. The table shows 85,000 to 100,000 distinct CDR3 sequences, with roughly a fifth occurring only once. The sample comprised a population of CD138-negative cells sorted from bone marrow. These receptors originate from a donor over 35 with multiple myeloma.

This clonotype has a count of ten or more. The DNA for the CDR3 is TGTGCCAGCAGTCTACTAGCGGTAGAGAGAGGTGAGCAGTTCTTC. Protein: CASSLLAVERGEQFF. The chain combines TRBV2 with TRBJ2-1; 8 nucleotides line up with TRBD2. V lost 5 bases and J lost 9; bases outside the gene matches: 12. The CDR3 covers 15 residues. Germline CDR1 and CDR2: SNHLY and FYNNEI. Full variable domain (missing parts from reference TRBV2 and TRBJ2-1): EPEVTQTPSHQVTQMGQEVILRCVPISNHLYFYWYRQILGQKVEFLVSFYNNEISEKSEIFDDQFSVERPDGSNFTLKIRSTKLEDSAMYFCASSLLAVERGEQFFGPGTRLTVL.

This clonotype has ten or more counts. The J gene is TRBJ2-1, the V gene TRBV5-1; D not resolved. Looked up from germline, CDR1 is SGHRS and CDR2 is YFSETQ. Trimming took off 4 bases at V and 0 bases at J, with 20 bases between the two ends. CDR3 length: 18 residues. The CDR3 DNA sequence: TGCGCCAGCAGCAACCGACCAGCCGGTGGAGACTCCTACAATGAGCAGTTCTTC. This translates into CASSNRPAGGDSYNEQFF.

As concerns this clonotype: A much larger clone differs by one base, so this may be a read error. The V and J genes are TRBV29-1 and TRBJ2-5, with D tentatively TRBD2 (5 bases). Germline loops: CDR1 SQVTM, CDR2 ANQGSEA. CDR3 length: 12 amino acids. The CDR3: CSARSSGETPYF. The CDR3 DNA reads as TGCAGCGCCCGCTCCAGCGGTGAGACCCCGTACTTC.

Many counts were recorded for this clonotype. The CDR3 DNA sequence: TGTGCCAGCAGCGCCCTTCCGGACGGATCGGGCGAGCAGTACTTC. Protein: CASSALPDGSGEQYF. The rearrangement joins TRBV2 to TRBJ2-7, with D unclear. In germline, CDR1 is SNHLY, CDR2 FYNNEI. This CDR3 has 15 amino acids. Trimming shortened V by 6 bases and J by 6 bases, and 21 bases separated the two germline ends.

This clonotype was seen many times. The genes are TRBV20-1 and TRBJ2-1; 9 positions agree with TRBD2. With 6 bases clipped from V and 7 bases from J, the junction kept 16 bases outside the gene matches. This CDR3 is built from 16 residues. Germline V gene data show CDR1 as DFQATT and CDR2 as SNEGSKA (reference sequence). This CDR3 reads CSARSGGLRQGNEQFF. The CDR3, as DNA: TGCAGTGCCCGTAGCGGGGGCTTACGCCAGGGGAATGAGCAGTTCTTC.